This TCR beta chain is from a study of T-cell reconstitution after alpha-beta-depleted transplantation in children. Unique molecular identifiers were incorporated into the prepared TCRbeta library. TCRdb reprocessed the PCR reads with MiXCR, giving one entry per CDR3 protein. The sample carries some 200,000 distinct CDR3 sequences, about 9.5% recorded once. The CDR3 extends over 14 amino acids. J was trimmed by 6 bases and V by 6 bases; bases with no gene match: 10. Germline V CDR1 and CDR2: MNHEY, SMNVEV (reference sequence). The sequence was obtained from a human donor who donated a stem cell graft to a child with acute lymphoblastic leukemia. V and J are TRBV27 and TRBJ2-5, with 7 bases fitting TRBD2. The material was PBMCs from the stem cell graft donor, obtained from the stem cell graft. The DNA for the CDR3 is TGTGCCAGCAGCCGTGGGGGGGGGGTGAAGACCCAGTACTTC. Protein sequence: CASSRGGGVKTQYF.